This record looks at one T cell receptor (beta chain) sequence and its context. A much larger clone lies one base from this, so it may be a read error. The CDR3 consists of 14 residues. Germline V gene lookup returns CDR1 KGHSH and CDR2 LQKENI. Trimming took off 1 base at V and 4 bases at J, with 10 bases between the two ends. This library used about 360 ng RNA and molecular barcoded adaptors spanning alpha/delta and beta/gamma chains. TCRdb redid the calling of the reads with MiXCR, one entry per CDR3 protein. Of tens of thousands of distinct CDR3 sequences in the sample, roughly a fifth were seen once. The entry originates in a study of read filtering for tumor transcriptome and immune sequencing. At the level of the study: Patients were approximately 18 male and approximately 15 female, mean age 65.9 years, range about 47 to 85.

Material for sequencing was a population of CD138-negative cells sorted from bone marrow. The J gene is TRBJ1-1, the V gene TRBV18; D gene unclear. This sequence originates from a donor aged 40 or over with multiple myeloma. DNA of the CDR3: TGTGCCAGCTCACCACAGGCCCTGGTCACTGAAGCTTTCTTT. This encodes CASSPQALVTEAFF.